The entry that follows covers one TCR beta chain sequence. As handled by the study authors: Estimation of nucleated cell counts relied on the amplification of reference gene primers. The protocol was immunoSEQ multiplex PCR, while the TCRdb copy is restricted to in-frame clones and leaves out a portion. V, J and clone size are those of that table, while D and trimming were read from the DNA. The sample lists under 70,000 clones; 65% to 80% were seen once. The source of the sample is a study of blood T cell repertoires in COVID-19. About the study: Sites in the United States, Italy and Spain provided acute and convalescent COVID-19 samples. The analysed material was cDNA or gDNA that came from T cells, B-cell-depleted T cells, or PBMCs.

CDR3 length: 12 amino acids. Germline lookup yields CDR1 LNHDA and CDR2 SQIVND (reference sequence). Trimming cost V 5 bases and J 4 bases, with 9 bases left between them. The V call is TRBV19, the J call TRBJ2-7, with D perhaps TRBD2 (5 bases). This receptor was taken from a man aged 55-75 years with acute or convalescent COVID-19. Sequencing was done on a sample of peripheral blood. CDR3 region: CASSSRGYEQYF. The CDR3 DNA reads TGTGCCAGTAGTTCCAGAGGGTACGAGCAGTACTTC.